This T cell receptor (beta chain) was captured in a study of blood T cell repertoires in COVID-19. Study background: Samples came from the United States, Italy and Spain, spanning acute and convalescent COVID-19. The cDNA or gDNA used as material had been derived from T cells, B-cell-depleted T cells, or PBMCs.

Original analysis: For nucleated cells, counts were estimated from reference gene primer amplification. TCRdb's table, derived via immunoSEQ multiplex PCR, lists solely in-frame clones and lacks some. The V and J calls and the clone size are those of that table, but D and trimming were determined from the DNA. The sample holds 70,000 or so clones, 87% seen once. V lost 7 bases to trimming and J lost 5 bases; unmatched junction nucleotides: 8. The CDR3 has 15 residues. Germline CDR1 LNHDA, CDR2 SQIVND (reference sequence). Source material: peripheral blood. The chain recombines TRBV19 with TRBJ1-1, with 12 bases lining up with TRBD1. The receptor was derived from a woman aged 50 to 60 with acute or convalescent COVID-19. DNA of the CDR3: TGTGCCAGTAACCCCGGGACAGGGGGCTCGACTGAAGCTTTCTTT. This gives the protein CASNPGTGGSTEAFF.